This is a list of T cell receptor beta chains from one sample in a study of shared T cell receptors in the human thymus. The repertoire was sequenced with immunoSEQ multiplex PCR; TCRdb's copy has only in-frame clones and lacks some. The sample yields 500,000 to 850,000 clones, 87% seen once. These sequences were also reported in another study, on human thymus T cells.

Sequenced: thymocytes. These receptors all come from a boy under two years old with a congenital heart defect. The conserved cysteine and the conserved F or W are not part of the CDR3 here. Each record gives: V gene, CDR3 protein.

TRBV6-5 | ASSAREQGTYGYT
TRBV11-2 | ASSFWTGGLDEQF
TRBV15 | ATSRAGGEETQY
TRBV18 | ASSPIQGQGYNEQF
TRBV29-1 | SVLLEGGYT
TRBV4-1 | ASSQVGRASTNEKLF
TRBV28 | ASSKGDRDNQPQH
TRBV28 | ASSRTGVGYT
TRBV14 | ASSPHLLQGFSFSLWEQY
TRBV28 | ASSLKRARWASGRGLAKNIQY
TRBV6-5 | ASNFKNEAF
TRBV28 | ASRYRNSNQPQH
TRBV6-1 | ASSVTEASEKLF
TRBV4-1 | ASSRTETAMNTEAF
TRBV4-1 | ASSPHLAGGLDTEAF
TRBV9 | ASSVGDRPLEQF